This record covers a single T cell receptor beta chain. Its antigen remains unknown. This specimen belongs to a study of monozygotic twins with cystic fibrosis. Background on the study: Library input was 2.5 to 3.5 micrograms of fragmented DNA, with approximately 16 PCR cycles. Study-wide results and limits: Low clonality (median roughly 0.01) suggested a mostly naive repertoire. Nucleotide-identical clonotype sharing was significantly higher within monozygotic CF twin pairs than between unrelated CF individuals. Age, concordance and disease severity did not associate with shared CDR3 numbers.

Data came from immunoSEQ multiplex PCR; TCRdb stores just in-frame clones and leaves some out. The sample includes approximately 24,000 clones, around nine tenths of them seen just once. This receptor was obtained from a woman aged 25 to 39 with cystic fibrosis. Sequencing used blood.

In nucleotides, the CDR3 is TGTGCCAGCGCTATTCCAGCGGGGGGTGGGTCCTACGAGCAGTACTTC. Protein sequence: CASAIPAGGGSYEQYF. The chain employs TRBV27 and TRBJ2-7; 9 nucleotides agree with TRBD2. Losses at the gene ends were 8 bases for V and 1 base for J; bases not matched to a gene: 12. There are 16 residues in the CDR3. The germline V gene has CDR1 MNHEY and CDR2 SMNVEV (reference sequence).